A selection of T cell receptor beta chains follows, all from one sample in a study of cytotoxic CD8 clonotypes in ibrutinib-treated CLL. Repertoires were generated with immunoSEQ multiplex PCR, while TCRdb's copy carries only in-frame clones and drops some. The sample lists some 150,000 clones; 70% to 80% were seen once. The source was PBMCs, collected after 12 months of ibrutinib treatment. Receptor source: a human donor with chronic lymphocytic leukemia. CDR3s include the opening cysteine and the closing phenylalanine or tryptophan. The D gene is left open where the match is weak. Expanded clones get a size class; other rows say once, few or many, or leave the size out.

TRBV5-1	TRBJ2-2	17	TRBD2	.	CASSRGLAGRNTGELFF	TGCGCCAGCAGCAGGGGACTAGCGGGTAGGAACACCGGGGAGCTGTTTTTT
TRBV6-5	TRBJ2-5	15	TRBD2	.	CASSYGAGGQETQYF	TGTGCCAGCAGTTACGGGGCGGGAGGTCAAGAGACCCAGTACTTC
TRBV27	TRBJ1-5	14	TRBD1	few	CASSTRTGSQPQHF	TGTGCCAGCAGTACCAGGACAGGCAGTCAGCCCCAGCATTTT
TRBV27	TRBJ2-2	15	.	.	CASSLRAFNTGELFF	TGTGCCAGCAGTTTACGTGCATTTAACACCGGGGAGCTGTTTTTT
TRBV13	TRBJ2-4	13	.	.	CASSHTGQTLQYF	TGTGCCAGCAGCCATACAGGTCAAACCCTTCAGTACTTC
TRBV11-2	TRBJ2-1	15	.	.	CASSRTIQRGNEQFF	TGTGCCAGCAGCCGAACCATTCAAAGGGGCAATGAGCAGTTCTTC
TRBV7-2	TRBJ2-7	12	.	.	CASSFTGYEQYF	TGTGCCAGCAGCTTCACAGGGTACGAGCAGTACTTC
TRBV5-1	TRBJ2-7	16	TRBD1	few	CASSNWDRSSSYEQYF	TGCGCCAGCAGCAACTGGGACAGGTCTTCATCCTACGAGCAGTACTTC
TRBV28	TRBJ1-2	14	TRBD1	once	CASSSDTGVYGYTF	TGTGCCAGCAGTTCGGATACAGGGGTCTATGGCTACACCTTC
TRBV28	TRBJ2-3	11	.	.	CASSRRDTQYF	TGTGCCAGCAGTCGCCGGGATACGCAGTATTTT
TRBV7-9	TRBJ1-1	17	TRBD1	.	CASSLEFPGDRAGEAFF	TGTGCCAGCAGCTTAGAGTTCCCGGGAGACAGGGCTGGTGAAGCTTTCTTT
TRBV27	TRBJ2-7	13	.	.	CASGLAPTYEQYF	TGTGCCAGCGGCCTGGCGCCAACCTACGAGCAGTACTTC
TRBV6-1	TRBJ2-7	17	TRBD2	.	CASSDGILTSGSYEQYF	TGTGCCAGCAGTGATGGAATATTGACTAGCGGGAGTTACGAGCAGTACTTC
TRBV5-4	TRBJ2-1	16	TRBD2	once	CASSPPTAGGRNEQFF	TGTGCCAGCAGCCCACCTACAGCGGGAGGGCGGAATGAGCAGTTCTTC
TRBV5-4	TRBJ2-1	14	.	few	CASSPGTDFNEQFF	TGTGCCAGCAGCCCCGGGACGGATTTTAATGAGCAGTTCTTC
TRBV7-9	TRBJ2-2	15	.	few	CASSRRGIDTGELFF	TGTGCCAGCAGCCGGAGGGGGATTGACACCGGGGAGCTGTTTTTT
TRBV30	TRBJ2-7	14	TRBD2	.	CACIPREGSYEQYF	TGTGCCTGCATCCCCCGGGAGGGGTCCTACGAGCAGTACTTC
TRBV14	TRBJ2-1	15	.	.	CASSQHSGGYNEQFF	TGTGCCAGCAGCCAACATAGCGGAGGCTACAATGAGCAGTTCTTC
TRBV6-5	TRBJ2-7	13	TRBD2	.	CASSLRGVNEQYF	TGTGCCAGCAGCCTCCGGGGGGTTAACGAGCAGTACTTC
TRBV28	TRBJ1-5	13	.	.	CATERTVNQPQHF	TGTGCCACCGAGCGGACAGTCAATCAGCCCCAGCATTTT